The clone carrying this T cell receptor beta chain has just a few counts. This entry comes from a study of T-cell memory formation after mild COVID-19. MiXCR was run by TCRdb on the 5' RACE reads, yielding one entry per CDR3 protein. The sample lists around 470,000 distinct CDR3 sequences; around 19% were seen once. Sequencing was done on a sample of PBMCs or a T cell subset sorted from them (not recorded which). The sequence derives from an adult woman who had mild COVID-19 (a few samples of this study predate the infection). Cell type and time point are not known.

CDR3 region: CASSAWDSYNEQFF. The CDR3 DNA follows: TGTGCCAGCAGTGCCTGGGACAGCTACAATGAGCAGTTCTTC. This chain connects TRBV2 to TRBJ2-1; TRBD1 matches 7 bases. The CDR3 is made up of 14 amino acids. Germline V lookup: CDR1 SNHLY, CDR2 FYNNEI. Trimming cost V 4 bases and J 3 bases; bases outside gene matches: 3.